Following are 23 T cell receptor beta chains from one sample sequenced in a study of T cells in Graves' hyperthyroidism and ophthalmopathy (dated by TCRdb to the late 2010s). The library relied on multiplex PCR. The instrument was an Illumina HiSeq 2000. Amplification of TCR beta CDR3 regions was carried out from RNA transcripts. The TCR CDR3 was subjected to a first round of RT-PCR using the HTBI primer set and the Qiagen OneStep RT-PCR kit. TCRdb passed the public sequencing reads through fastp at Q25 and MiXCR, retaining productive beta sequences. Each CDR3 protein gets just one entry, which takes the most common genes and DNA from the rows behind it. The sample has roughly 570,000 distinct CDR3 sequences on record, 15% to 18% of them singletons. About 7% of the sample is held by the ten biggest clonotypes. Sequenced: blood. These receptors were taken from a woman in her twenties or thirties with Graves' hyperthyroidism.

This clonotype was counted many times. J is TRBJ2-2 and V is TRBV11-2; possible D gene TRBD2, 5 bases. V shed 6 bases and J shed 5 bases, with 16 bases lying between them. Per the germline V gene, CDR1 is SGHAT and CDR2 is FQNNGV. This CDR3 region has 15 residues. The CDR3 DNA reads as TGTGCCAGCAGGCGGTTAGCGAGGTCGACCGGGGAGCTGTTTTTT. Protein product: CASRRLARSTGELFF. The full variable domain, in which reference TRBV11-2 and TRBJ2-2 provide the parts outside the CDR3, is EAGVAQSPRYKIIEKRQSVAFWCNPISGHATLYWYQQILGQGPKLLIQFQNNGVVDDSQLPKDRFSAERLKGVDSTLKIQPAKLEDSAVYLCASRRLARSTGELFFGEGSRLTVL.

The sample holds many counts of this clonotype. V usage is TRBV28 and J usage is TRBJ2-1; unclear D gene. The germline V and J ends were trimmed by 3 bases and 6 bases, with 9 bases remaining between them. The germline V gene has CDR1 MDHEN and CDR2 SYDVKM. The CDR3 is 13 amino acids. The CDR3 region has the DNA TGTGCCAGCAGTTTCTTCGGAACCAATGAGCAGTTCTTC. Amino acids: CASSFFGTNEQFF. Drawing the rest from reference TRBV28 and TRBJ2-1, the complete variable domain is DVKVTQSSRYLVKRTGEKVFLECVQDMDHENMFWYRQDPGLGLRLIYFSYDVKMKEKGDIPEGYSVSREKKERFSLILESASTNQTSMYLCASSFFGTNEQFFGPGTRLTVL.

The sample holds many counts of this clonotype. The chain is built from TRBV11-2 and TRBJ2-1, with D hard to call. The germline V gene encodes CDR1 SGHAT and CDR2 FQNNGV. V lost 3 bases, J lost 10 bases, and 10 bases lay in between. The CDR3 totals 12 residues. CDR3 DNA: TGTGCCAGCAGCTTTGGGGATTGGGAGCAGTTCTTC. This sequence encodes CASSFGDWEQFF.

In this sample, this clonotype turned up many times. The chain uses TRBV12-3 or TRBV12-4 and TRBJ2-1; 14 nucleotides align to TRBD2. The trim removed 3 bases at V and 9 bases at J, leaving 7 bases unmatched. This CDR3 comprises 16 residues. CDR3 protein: CASSFMGLAGEGEQFF. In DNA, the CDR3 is TGTGCCAGCAGTTTCATGGGACTAGCGGGAGAGGGTGAGCAGTTCTTC.

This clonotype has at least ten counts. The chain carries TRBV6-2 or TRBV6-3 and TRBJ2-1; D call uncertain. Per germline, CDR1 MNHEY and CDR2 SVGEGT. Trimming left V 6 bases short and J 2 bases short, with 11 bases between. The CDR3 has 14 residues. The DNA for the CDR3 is TGTGCCAGCAGGGGTGCATCGGCCTACAATGAGCAGTTCTTC. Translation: CASRGASAYNEQFF.

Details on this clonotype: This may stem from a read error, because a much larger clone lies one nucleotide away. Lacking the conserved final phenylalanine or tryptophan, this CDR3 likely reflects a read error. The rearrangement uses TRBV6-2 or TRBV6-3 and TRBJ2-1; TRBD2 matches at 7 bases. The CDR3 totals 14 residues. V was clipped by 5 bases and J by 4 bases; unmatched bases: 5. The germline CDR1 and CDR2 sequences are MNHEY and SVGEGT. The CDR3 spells CASSVGREYNEQFS. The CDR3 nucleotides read TGTGCCAGCAGTGTGGGGCGGGAGTACAATGAGCAGTTCTCC.

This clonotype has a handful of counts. The CDR3 nucleotides are TGTGCCACCAGCAGAGGGGGACAGGGTCGGAATGAGCAGTTCTTC. Encoded protein: CATSRGGQGRNEQFF. The V and J genes are TRBV15 and TRBJ2-1; TRBD1 matches at 9 bases. This CDR3 has 15 residues. J was trimmed by 7 bases and V by 1 base; bases with no gene match: 5. Germline lookup yields CDR1 LNHNV and CDR2 YYDKDF (reference sequence).

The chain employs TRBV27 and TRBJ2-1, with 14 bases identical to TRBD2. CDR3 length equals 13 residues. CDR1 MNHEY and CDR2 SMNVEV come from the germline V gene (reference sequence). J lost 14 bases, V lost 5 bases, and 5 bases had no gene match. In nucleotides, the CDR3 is TGTGCCAGCAGTCGCGGGACTAGCGGGAGTGAGTTCTTC. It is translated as CASSRGTSGSEFF.

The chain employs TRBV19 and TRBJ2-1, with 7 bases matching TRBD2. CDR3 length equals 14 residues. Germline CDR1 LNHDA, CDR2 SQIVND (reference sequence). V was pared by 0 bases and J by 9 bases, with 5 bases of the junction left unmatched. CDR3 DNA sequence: TGTGCCAGTAGTATAGAACTAGCGAGCGGTGAGCAGTTCTTC. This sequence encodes CASSIELASGEQFF.

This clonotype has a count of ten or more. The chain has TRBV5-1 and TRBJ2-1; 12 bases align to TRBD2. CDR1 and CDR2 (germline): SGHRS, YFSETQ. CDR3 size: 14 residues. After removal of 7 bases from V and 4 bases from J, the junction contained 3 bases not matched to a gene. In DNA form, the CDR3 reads TGCGCCAGCCGGACTAGCGGGACTTACAATGAGCAGTTCTTC. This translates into CASRTSGTYNEQFF. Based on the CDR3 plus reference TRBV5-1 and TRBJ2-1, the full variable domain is KAGVTQTPRYLIKTRGQQVTLSCSPISGHRSVSWYQQTPGQGLQFLFEYFSETQRNKGNFPGRFSGRQFSNSRSEMNVSTLELGDSALYLCASRTSGTYNEQFFGPGTRLTVL.

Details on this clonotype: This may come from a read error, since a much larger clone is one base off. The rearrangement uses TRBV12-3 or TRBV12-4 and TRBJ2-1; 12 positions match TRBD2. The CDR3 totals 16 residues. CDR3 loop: CASSLSLAGGENEQLF. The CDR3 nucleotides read TGTGCCAGCAGTTTATCACTAGCGGGAGGAGAAAATGAGCAGCTCTTC.

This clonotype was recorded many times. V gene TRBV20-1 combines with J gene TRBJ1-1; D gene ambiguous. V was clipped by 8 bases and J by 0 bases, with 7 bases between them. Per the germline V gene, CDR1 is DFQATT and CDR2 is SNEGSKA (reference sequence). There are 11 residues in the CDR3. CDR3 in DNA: TGCAGTTCGCTTTTGAACACTGAAGCTTTCTTT. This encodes CSSLLNTEAFF.

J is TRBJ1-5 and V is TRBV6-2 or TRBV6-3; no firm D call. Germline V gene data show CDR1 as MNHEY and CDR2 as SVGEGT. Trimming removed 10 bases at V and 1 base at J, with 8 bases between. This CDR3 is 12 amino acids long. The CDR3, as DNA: TGTGCCACCAGCGGCAGCAATCAGCCCCAGCATTTT. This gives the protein CATSGSNQPQHF.

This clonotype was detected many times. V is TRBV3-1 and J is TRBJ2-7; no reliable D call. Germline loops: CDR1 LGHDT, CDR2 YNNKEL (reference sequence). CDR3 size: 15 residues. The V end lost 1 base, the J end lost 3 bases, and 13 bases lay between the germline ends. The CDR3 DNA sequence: TGTGCCAGCAGCCAAGGGCGCGATCGTCTCTACGAGCAGTACTTC. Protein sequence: CASSQGRDRLYEQYF.

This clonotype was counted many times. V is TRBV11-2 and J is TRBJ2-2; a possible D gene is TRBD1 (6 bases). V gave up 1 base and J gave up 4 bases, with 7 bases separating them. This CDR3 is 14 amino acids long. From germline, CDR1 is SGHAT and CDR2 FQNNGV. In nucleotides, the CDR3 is TGTGCCAGCAGCTTAGCAGGGGTCACCGGGGAGCTGTTTTTT. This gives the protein CASSLAGVTGELFF.

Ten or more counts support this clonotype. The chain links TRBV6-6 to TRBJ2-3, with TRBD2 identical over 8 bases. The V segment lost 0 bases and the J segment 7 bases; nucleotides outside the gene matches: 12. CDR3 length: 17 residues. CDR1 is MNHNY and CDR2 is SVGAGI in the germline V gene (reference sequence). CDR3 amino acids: CASSYSSGAGVPNTQYF. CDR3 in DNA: TGTGCCAGCAGTTACTCGAGTGGAGCGGGAGTCCCGAATACGCAGTATTTT.

CDR3 sequence reads: CASSPKSTGATLAKNIQYF. The CDR3 DNA sequence: TGTGCCAGCAGCCCTAAATCTACAGGGGCCACCCTAGCCAAAAACATTCAGTACTTC. The rearrangement joins TRBV6-2 or TRBV6-3 to TRBJ2-4; TRBD1 matches 7 bases. CDR3 length: 19 amino acids. Germline-derived CDR1 and CDR2 are MNHEY and SVGEGT. With 6 bases clipped from V and 0 bases from J, the junction kept 17 bases outside the gene matches.

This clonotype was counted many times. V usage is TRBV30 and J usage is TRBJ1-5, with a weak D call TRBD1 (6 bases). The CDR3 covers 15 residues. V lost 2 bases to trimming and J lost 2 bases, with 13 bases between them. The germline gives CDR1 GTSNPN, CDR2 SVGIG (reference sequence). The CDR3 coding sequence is TGTGCCTGGAGTAAGGGGGGCCGGGGCAATCAGCCCCAGCATTTT. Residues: CAWSKGGRGNQPQHF.

The CDR3 DNA follows: TGTGCCAGCAGCCAGCCTCCGGGACAGAAGTCTTCACCCCTCCACTTT. As protein: CASSQPPGQKSSPLHF. The chain combines TRBV3-1 with TRBJ1-6; TRBD1 agrees at 7 bases. The ends lost 3 bases at V and 9 bases at J; junction bases unmatched: 11. Germline V lookup: CDR1 LGHDT, CDR2 YNNKEL (reference sequence). The CDR3 spans 16 residues.

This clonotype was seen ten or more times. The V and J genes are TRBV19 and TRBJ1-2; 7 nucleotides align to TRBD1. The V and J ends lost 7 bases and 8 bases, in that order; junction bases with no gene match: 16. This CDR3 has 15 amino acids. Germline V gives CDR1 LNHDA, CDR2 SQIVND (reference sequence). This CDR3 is CASNDPREGANGYTF. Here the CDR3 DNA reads TGTGCCAGTAATGATCCCAGAGAGGGGGCGAACGGCTACACCTTC.

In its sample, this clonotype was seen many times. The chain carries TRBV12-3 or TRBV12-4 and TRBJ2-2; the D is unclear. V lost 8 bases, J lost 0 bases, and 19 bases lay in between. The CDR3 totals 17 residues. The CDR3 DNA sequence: TGTGCCAGCTCTAGTTTGCATGCTACGGCGAACACCGGGGAGCTGTTTTTT. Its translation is CASSSLHATANTGELFF.

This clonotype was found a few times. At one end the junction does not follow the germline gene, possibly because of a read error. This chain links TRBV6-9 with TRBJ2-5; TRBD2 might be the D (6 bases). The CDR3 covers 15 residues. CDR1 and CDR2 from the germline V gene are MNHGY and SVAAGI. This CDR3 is CASSYVGEVSETQYF. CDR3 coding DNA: TGCGCCAGCAGTTACGTCGGGGAGGTTTCAGAGACCCAGTACTTC.

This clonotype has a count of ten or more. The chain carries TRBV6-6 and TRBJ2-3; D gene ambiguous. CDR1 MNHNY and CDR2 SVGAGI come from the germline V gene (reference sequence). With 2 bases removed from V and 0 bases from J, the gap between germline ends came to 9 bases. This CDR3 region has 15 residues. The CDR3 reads CASSYGWGSTDTQYF. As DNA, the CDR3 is TGTGCCAGCAGTTACGGGTGGGGAAGCACAGATACGCAGTATTTT.